The clone carrying this T cell receptor (beta chain) occurred a few times. The antigen is undetermined. The sample originates from a study of T cell repertoires in cytomegalovirus infection. As for the study in general: Indications of both CMV infection and matching HLA type were provided by public TCR beta signatures. Regarding the study as a whole: Frequencies of public TCR beta families were cumulated, and this identified carriers of CMV plus the relevant HLA. CMV-specific HLA-C-restricted TCR beta clonotypes dominated the ex vivo response.

From the reads, TCRdb called clonotypes with MiXCR, one entry per CDR3 protein. The sample yields some 920,000 distinct CDR3 sequences, approximately 31% seen once. The specimen comprised cultured CD8+ T cells from PBMCs, sampled from culture after CMV antigen stimulation. The TCR was taken from a human donor in good health (CMV status not recorded). Some clones in this sample may be carry-over from other donors' samples.

CDR3 amino acids: CASSFGPRLLAGGRNEQFF. DNA of the CDR3: TGTGCCAGCAGCTTCGGCCCGAGACTCTTAGCGGGGGGGCGCAATGAGCAGTTCTTC. The rearrangement uses TRBV7-3 and TRBJ2-1; 11 bases map to TRBD2. Trimming cost V 3 bases and J 6 bases; bases outside gene matches: 16. Germline loops: CDR1 SGHTA, CDR2 FQGTGA. The CDR3 contains 19 residues.